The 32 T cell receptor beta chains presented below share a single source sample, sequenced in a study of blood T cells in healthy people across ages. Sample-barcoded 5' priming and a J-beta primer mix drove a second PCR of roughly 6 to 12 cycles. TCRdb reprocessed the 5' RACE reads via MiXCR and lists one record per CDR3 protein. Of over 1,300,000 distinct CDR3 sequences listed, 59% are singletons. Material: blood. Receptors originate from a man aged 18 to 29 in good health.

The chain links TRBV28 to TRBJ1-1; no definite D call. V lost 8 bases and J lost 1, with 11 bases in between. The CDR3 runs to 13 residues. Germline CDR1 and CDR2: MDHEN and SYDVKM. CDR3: CASCSQPNTEAFF. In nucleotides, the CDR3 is TGTGCCAGCTGCAGCCAGCCGAACACTGAAGCTTTCTTT. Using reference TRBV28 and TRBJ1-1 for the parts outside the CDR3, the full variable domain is DVKVTQSSRYLVKRTGEKVFLECVQDMDHENMFWYRQDPGLGLRLIYFSYDVKMKEKGDIPEGYSVSREKKERFSLILESASTNQTSMYLCASCSQPNTEAFFGQGTRLTVV.

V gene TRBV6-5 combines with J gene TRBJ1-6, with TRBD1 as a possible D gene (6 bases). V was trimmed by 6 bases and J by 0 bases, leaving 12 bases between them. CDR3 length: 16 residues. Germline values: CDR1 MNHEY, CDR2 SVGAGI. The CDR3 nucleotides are TGTGCCAGCAGCACAGGGACGAGCTCCTATAATTCACCCCTCCACTTT. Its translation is CASSTGTSSYNSPLHF.

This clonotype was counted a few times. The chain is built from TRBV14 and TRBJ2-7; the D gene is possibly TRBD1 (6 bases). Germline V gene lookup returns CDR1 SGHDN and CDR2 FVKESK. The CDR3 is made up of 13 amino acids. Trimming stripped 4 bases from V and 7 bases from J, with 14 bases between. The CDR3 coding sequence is TGTGCCAGCAGCCTGACAGGCCACAATGAGCAGTACTTC. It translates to CASSLTGHNEQYF.

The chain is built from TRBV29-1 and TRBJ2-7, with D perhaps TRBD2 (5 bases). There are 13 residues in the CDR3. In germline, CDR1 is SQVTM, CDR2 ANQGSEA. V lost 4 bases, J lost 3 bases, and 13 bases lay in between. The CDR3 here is CSVAGGPDYEQYF. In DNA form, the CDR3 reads TGCAGCGTTGCCGGCGGGCCCGACTACGAGCAGTACTTC.

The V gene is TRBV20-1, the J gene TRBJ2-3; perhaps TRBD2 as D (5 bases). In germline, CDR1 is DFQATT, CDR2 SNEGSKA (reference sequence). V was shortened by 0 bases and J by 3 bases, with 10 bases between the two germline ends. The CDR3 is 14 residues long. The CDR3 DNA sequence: TGCAGTGCTAGAGATTTAGAGGGAACAGATACGCAGTATTTT. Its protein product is CSARDLEGTDTQYF.

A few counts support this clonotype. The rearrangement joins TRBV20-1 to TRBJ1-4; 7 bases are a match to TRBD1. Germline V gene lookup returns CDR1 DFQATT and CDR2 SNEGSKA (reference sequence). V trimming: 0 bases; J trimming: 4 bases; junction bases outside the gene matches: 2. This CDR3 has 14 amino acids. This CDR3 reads CSARDRGYNEKLFF. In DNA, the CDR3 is TGCAGTGCTAGAGACAGGGGGTATAATGAAAAACTGTTTTTT.

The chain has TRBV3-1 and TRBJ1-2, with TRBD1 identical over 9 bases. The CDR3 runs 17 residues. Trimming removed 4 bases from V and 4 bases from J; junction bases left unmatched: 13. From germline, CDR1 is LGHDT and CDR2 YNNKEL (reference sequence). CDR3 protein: CASSRWEDRGLGYGYTF. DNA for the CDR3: TGTGCCAGCAGCCGGTGGGAGGACAGGGGCCTAGGCTATGGCTACACCTTC.

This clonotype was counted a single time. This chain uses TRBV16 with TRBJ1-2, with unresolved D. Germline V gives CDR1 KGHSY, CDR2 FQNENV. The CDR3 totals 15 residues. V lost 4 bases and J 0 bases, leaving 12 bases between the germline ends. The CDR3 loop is CASSPPAFANYGYTF. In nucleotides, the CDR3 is TGTGCCAGCAGCCCTCCAGCTTTCGCTAACTATGGCTACACCTTC.

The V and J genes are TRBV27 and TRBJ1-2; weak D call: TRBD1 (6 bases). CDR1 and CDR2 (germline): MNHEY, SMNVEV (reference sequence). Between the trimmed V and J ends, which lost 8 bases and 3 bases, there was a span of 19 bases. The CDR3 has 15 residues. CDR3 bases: TGTGCCAGCGGTCTAACAGGGCGTCAAGACTATGGCTACACCTTC. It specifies CASGLTGRQDYGYTF.

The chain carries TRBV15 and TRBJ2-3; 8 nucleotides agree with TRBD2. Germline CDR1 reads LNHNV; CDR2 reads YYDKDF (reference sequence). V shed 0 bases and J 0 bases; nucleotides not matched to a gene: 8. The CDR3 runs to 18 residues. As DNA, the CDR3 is TGTGCCACCAGCAGAGACCTAGGACTAGCCTCTAGCACAGATACGCAGTATTTT. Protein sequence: CATSRDLGLASSTDTQYF.

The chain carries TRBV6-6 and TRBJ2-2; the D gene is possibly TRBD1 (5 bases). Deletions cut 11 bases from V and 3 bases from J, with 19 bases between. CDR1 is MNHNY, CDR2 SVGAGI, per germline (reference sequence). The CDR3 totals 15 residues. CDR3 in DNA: TGTGCCGCCTTATACGACAGCACCTACACCGGGGAGCTGTTTTTT. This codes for CAALYDSTYTGELFF.

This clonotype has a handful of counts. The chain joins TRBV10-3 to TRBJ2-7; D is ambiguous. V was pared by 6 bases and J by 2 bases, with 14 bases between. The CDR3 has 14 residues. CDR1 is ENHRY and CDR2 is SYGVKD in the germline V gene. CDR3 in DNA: TGTGCCATCAGCGTCCTAAGCGAAACCTACGAGCAGTACTTC. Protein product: CAISVLSETYEQYF.

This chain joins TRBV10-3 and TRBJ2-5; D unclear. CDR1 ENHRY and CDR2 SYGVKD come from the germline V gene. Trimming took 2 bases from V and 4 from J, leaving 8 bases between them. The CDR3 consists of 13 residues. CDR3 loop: CAISEERRETQYF. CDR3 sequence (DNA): TGTGCCATCAGTGAGGAGAGACGAGAGACCCAGTACTTC.

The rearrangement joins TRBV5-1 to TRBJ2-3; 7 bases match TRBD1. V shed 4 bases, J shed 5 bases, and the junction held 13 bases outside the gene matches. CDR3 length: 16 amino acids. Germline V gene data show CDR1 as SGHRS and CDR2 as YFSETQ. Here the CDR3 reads CASSGEGQPFVDTQYF. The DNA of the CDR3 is TGCGCCAGCAGCGGCGAGGGACAGCCATTCGTAGATACGCAGTATTTT.

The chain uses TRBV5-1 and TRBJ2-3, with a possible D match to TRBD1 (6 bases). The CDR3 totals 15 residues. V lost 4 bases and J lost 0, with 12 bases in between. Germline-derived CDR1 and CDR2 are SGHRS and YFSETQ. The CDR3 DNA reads TGCGCCAGCAGCGTCCGACAGGCAAGCACAGATACGCAGTATTTT. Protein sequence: CASSVRQASTDTQYF. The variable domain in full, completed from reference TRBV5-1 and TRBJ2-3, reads KAGVTQTPRYLIKTRGQQVTLSCSPISGHRSVSWYQQTPGQGLQFLFEYFSETQRNKGNFPGRFSGRQFSNSRSEMNVSTLELGDSALYLCASSVRQASTDTQYFGPGTRLTVL.

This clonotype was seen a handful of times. CDR3 bases: TGTGCCAGCAGTACCCCGGATCCTTCCGGGGGCAATGAGCAGTTCTTC. This encodes CASSTPDPSGGNEQFF. The genes are TRBV6-6 and TRBJ2-1; the D gene is possibly TRBD2 (6 bases). V lost 5 bases and J lost 6, with 20 bases in between. Germline V gives CDR1 MNHNY, CDR2 SVGAGI (reference sequence). CDR3 length equals 16 residues.

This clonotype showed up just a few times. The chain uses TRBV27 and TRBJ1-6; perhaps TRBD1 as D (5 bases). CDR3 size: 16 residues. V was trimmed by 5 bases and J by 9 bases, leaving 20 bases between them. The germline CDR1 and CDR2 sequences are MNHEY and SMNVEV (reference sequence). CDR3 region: CASSPPGEGRVSPLHF. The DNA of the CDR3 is TGTGCCAGCAGTCCGCCCGGGGAGGGGAGGGTTTCACCCCTCCACTTT.

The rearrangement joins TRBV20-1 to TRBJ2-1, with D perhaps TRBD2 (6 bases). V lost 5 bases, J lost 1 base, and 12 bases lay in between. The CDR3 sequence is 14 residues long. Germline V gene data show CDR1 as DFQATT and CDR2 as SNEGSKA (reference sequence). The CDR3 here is CSASTGVSYNEQFF. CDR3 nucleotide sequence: TGCAGTGCTTCTACGGGGGTTTCCTACAATGAGCAGTTCTTC.

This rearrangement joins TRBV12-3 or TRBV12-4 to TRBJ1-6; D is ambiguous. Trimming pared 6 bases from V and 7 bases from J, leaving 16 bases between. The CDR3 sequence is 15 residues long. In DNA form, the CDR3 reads TGTGCCAGCAGCCAAAACACAGACTCCAATTCACCCCTCCACTTT. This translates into CASSQNTDSNSPLHF.

CDR3 DNA sequence: TGTGCCAGCAGTTCTTCCGGGACAGTGGACGAAAAACTGTTTTTT. Translated: CASSSSGTVDEKLFF. The chain has TRBV6-1 and TRBJ1-4; TRBD1 matches 7 bases. In germline, CDR1 is MNHNS, CDR2 SASEGT. V dropped 5 bases and J dropped 8; count of bases not matched to a gene: 11. The length of the CDR3 is 15 residues.

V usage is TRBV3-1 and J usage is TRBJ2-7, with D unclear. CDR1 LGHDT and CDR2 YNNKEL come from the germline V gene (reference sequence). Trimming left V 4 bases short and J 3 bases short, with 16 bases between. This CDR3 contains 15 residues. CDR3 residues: CASSPPLAGSYEQYF. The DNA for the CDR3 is TGTGCCAGCAGCCCACCGCTGGCAGGCAGCTACGAGCAGTACTTC.

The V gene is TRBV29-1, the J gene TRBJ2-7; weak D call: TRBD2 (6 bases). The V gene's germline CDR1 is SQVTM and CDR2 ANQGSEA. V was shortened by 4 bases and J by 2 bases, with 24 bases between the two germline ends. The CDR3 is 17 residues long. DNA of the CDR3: TGCAGCGTTGCCCCTCCCGTTAAGACAGCGGGCCCCTACGAGCAGTACTTC. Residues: CSVAPPVKTAGPYEQYF.

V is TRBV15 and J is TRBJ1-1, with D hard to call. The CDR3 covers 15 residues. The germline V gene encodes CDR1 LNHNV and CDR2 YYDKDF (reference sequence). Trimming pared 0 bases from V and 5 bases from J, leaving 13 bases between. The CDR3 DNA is TGTGCCACCAGCAGAGATCGGGCGGGCATGACTGAAGCTTTCTTT. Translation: CATSRDRAGMTEAFF.

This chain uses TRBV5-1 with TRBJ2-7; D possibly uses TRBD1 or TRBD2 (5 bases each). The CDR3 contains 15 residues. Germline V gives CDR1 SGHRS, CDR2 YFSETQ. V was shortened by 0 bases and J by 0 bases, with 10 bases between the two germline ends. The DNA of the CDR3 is TGCGCCAGCAGCTTGGCGGGACGGTTCTCCTACGAGCAGTACTTC. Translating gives CASSLAGRFSYEQYF.

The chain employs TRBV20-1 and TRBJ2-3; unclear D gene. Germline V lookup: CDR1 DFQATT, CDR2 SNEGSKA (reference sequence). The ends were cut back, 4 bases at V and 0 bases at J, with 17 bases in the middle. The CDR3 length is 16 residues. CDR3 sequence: CSATPRGRTSTDTQYF. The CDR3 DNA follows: TGCAGTGCTACCCCGCGTGGACGTACTAGCACAGATACGCAGTATTTT.

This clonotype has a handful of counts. CDR3 sequence (DNA): TGTGCCAGCAGTTTATCTTGGGCCCAGGATGGGACGCAGTATTTT. It yields the protein CASSLSWAQDGTQYF. The chain employs TRBV12-3 or TRBV12-4 and TRBJ2-3; unclear D gene. This CDR3 is 15 amino acids long. With 2 bases removed from V and 9 bases from J, the gap between germline ends came to 18 bases.

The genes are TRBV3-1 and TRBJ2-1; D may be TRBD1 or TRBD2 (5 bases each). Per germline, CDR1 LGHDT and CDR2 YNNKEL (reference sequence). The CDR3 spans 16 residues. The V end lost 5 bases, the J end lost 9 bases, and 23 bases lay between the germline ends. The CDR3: CASSDPVGTSFGEQFF. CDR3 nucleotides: TGTGCCAGCAGCGACCCGGTCGGGACGTCTTTCGGTGAGCAGTTCTTC.

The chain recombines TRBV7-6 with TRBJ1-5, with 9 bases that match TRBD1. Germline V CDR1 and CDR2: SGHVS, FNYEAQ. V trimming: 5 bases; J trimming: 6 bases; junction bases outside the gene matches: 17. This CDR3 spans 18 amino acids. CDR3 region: CASSKISRDREKSQPQHF. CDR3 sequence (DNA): TGTGCCAGCAGCAAAATTTCCCGGGACAGGGAAAAGAGTCAGCCCCAGCATTTT.

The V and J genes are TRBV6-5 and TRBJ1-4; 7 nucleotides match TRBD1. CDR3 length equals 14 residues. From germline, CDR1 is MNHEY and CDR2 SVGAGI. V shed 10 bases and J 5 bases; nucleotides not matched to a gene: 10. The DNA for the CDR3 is TGTGCCACGGGACAGATTGAGACGAATGAAAAACTGTTTTTT. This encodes CATGQIETNEKLFF.

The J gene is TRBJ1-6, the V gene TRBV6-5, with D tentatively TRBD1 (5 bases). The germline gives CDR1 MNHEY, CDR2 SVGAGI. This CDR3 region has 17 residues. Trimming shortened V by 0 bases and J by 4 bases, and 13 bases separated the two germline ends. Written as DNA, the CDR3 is TGTGCCAGCAGTTACTCGATTAGCAGGGCTTATAATTCACCCCTCCACTTT. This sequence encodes CASSYSISRAYNSPLHF.

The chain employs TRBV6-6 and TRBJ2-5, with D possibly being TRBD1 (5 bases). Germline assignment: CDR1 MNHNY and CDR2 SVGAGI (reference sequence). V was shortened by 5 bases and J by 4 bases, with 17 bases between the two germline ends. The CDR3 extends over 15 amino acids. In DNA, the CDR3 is TGTGCCAGCAGTCCCCTCGCAAGGGGTAGAGAGACCCAGTACTTC. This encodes CASSPLARGRETQYF.

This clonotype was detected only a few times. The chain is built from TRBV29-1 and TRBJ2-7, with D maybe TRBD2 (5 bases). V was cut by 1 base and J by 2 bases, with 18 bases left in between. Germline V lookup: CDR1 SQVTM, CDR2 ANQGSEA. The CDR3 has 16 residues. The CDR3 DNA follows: TGCAGCGTTGAAGTACGCGACGAGGGTGTCGCCTACGAGCAGTACTTC. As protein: CSVEVRDEGVAYEQYF.